These 27 T cell receptor beta chains originate from one sample sequenced in a study of T-cell reconstitution after alpha-beta-depleted transplantation in children. Unique molecular identifiers tagged the TCRbeta library. TCRdb processed the PCR reads anew with MiXCR; each CDR3 protein has one entry. The profile shows approximately 980,000 distinct CDR3 sequences, around 30% of them singletons. Sequencing used PBMCs, mostly from graft donor cells, obtained 360 days after TCRalphabeta/CD19-depleted stem cell transplant. The receptors come from a boy less than two years old who had a stem cell transplant for SCID, so the T cells may come from the graft donor.

This clonotype was seen a handful of times. This chain connects TRBV20-1 to TRBJ1-1; D call uncertain. There are 11 residues in the CDR3. Trimming stripped 3 bases from V and 4 bases from J, with 6 bases between. Germline V gives CDR1 DFQATT, CDR2 SNEGSKA (reference sequence). In DNA, the CDR3 is TGCAGTGCTAGTCCGGGCACTGAAGCTTTCTTT. It encodes CSASPGTEAFF.

The V gene is TRBV6-2 or TRBV6-3, the J gene TRBJ2-7, with D hard to call. CDR1 is MNHEY and CDR2 is SVGEGT in the germline V gene. V was cut by 4 bases and J by 7 bases, with 23 bases left in between. The CDR3 covers 16 residues. The CDR3 DNA sequence: TGTGCCAGCAGTTCCAATCGTCTGCATCCGGCTAGGGAGCAGTACTTC. It translates to CASSSNRLHPAREQYF.

The chain employs TRBV12-3 or TRBV12-4 and TRBJ1-1, with D perhaps matching TRBD1 (5 bases). The CDR3 consists of 15 residues. Deletions cut 3 bases from V and 0 bases from J, with 11 bases between. The CDR3 DNA reads as TGTGCCAGCAGTTTTTGGGGAGGGGTGAACACTGAAGCTTTCTTT. As protein: CASSFWGGVNTEAFF.

The chain is built from TRBV20-1 and TRBJ2-6; D is perhaps TRBD1 or TRBD2 (5 bases each). The V end was cut by 0 bases, the J end by 0 bases, with 15 bases between. The germline V gene encodes CDR1 DFQATT and CDR2 SNEGSKA (reference sequence). The CDR3 contains 18 residues. The CDR3 DNA sequence: TGCAGTGCTAGAGATCGCGAGGGGACCCCCTCTGGGGCCAACGTCCTGACTTTC. This gives the protein CSARDREGTPSGANVLTF.

CDR3 in amino acids: CASTRDGRGYTF. The CDR3 nucleotides are TGTGCCAGCACCCGGGACGGAAGGGGCTACACCTTC. This chain uses TRBV27 with TRBJ1-2; D perhaps matches TRBD1 (5 bases). V gave up 7 bases and J gave up 8 bases, with 14 bases separating them. The germline V gene encodes CDR1 MNHEY and CDR2 SMNVEV (reference sequence). This CDR3 is built from 12 residues.

This clonotype was detected many times. The chain combines TRBV5-1 with TRBJ1-1; no clear D gene. The CDR3 sequence is 15 residues long. Germline loops: CDR1 SGHRS, CDR2 YFSETQ. V was cut by 4 bases and J by 0 bases, with 13 bases left in between. CDR3 loop: CASSEGHRMNTEAFF. CDR3 coding DNA: TGCGCCAGCAGCGAGGGCCACAGAATGAACACTGAAGCTTTCTTT.

This clonotype was observed a handful of times. This chain uses TRBV5-1 with TRBJ1-1, with 10 bases matching TRBD1. The CDR3 totals 17 residues. J was trimmed by 2 bases and V by 4 bases; bases with no gene match: 11. Looked up from germline, CDR1 is SGHRS and CDR2 is YFSETQ. CDR3 nucleotides: TGCGCCAGCAGCGCCGGACAGGGGGAACCACGAAACACTGAAGCTTTCTTT. This gives the protein CASSAGQGEPRNTEAFF.

The chain combines TRBV12-3 or TRBV12-4 with TRBJ2-5, with D possibly matching TRBD1 (5 bases). This CDR3 comprises 16 residues. The V and J ends lost 1 base and 4 bases respectively, with 16 bases between them. The CDR3 spells CASSLESPTGAETQYF. DNA for the CDR3: TGTGCCAGCAGTTTAGAGTCTCCGACTGGGGCAGAGACCCAGTACTTC.

This clonotype has only a few counts. The chain couples TRBV7-3 to TRBJ2-1; TRBD2 matches 7 bases. Germline assignment: CDR1 SGHTA and CDR2 FQGTGA. CDR3 length: 16 amino acids. V shed 1 base, J shed 3 bases, and the junction held 6 bases outside the gene matches. The CDR3 nucleotides read TGTGCCAGCAGCTTAAGTGTGGGGGGGGGCTACAATGAGCAGTTCTTC. Amino acid sequence: CASSLSVGGGYNEQFF.

In its sample, this clonotype was seen a few times. The chain employs TRBV5-5 and TRBJ2-6; possible D gene TRBD1, 5 bases. With 3 bases removed from V and 0 bases from J, the gap between germline ends came to 10 bases. Germline CDR1 is SGHKS and CDR2 is YYEKEE (reference sequence). The CDR3 covers 16 residues. CDR3 residues: CASSSDSSSGANVLTF. The CDR3 DNA reads as TGTGCCAGCAGCTCAGACAGCAGCTCTGGGGCCAACGTCCTGACTTTC.

The sample holds a few counts of this clonotype. This sequence joins TRBV7-9 and TRBJ2-7; TRBD1 matches 7 bases. The CDR3 is made up of 13 amino acids. V shed 4 bases and J 8 bases; nucleotides not matched to a gene: 8. Germline assignment: CDR1 SEHNR and CDR2 FQNEAQ (reference sequence). CDR3 nucleotides: TGTGCCAGCAGCTCTTTAGGACAGGCCCAGCAGTACTTC. This translates into CASSSLGQAQQYF.

The rearrangement joins TRBV28 to TRBJ2-5; a possible D gene is TRBD2 (5 bases). Germline V gives CDR1 MDHEN, CDR2 SYDVKM. The CDR3 loop spans 18 amino acids. Trimming cost V 3 bases and J 7 bases, with 27 bases left between them. This CDR3 reads CASSLRAPFGVMERTQYF. The CDR3 region has the DNA TGTGCCAGCAGTTTGAGGGCCCCTTTTGGGGTCATGGAAAGGACCCAGTACTTC.

This clonotype was counted between two and nine times. The chain recombines TRBV5-1 with TRBJ2-5; 13 bases line up with TRBD2. CDR1 is SGHRS and CDR2 is YFSETQ in the germline V gene. Trimming at V came to 4 bases and at J to 5 bases, leaving 11 bases not matched to a gene. This CDR3 region has 17 residues. The DNA for the CDR3 is TGCGCCAGCAGCCTGAGCCCCGGGACTAGCGGGATGGAGACCCAGTACTTC. It is translated as CASSLSPGTSGMETQYF.

The CDR3 region has the DNA TGTGCCAGCAGTCTCTCGCACAGAGGATCTGAAGCTTTCTTT. Its protein is CASSLSHRGSEAFF. The chain is built from TRBV6-5 and TRBJ1-1; D not certain. V lost 5 bases, J lost 6 bases, and 16 bases lay in between. In germline, CDR1 is MNHEY, CDR2 SVGAGI. This CDR3 has 14 amino acids.

In DNA form, the CDR3 reads TGCGCCAGCAGCTTGGATGAGGGGTACACTGAAGCTTTCTTT. Translation: CASSLDEGYTEAFF. The chain employs TRBV5-1 and TRBJ1-1, with TRBD1 as a possible D gene (5 bases). V was shortened by 0 bases and J by 3 bases, with 9 bases between the two germline ends. The CDR3 sequence is 14 residues long. Germline lookup yields CDR1 SGHRS and CDR2 YFSETQ.

V usage is TRBV7-2 and J usage is TRBJ1-2; TRBD1 is a possible D gene (5 bases). Per germline, CDR1 SGHTA and CDR2 FQGNSA. V was shortened by 5 bases and J by 5 bases, with 9 bases between the two germline ends. The CDR3 has 12 amino acids. This CDR3 is CASSIQGYGYTF. The CDR3 region has the DNA TGTGCCAGCAGCATCCAGGGATATGGCTACACCTTC.

The chain combines TRBV7-2 with TRBJ1-2; 9 nucleotides match TRBD1. This CDR3 has 14 residues. Germline V lookup: CDR1 SGHTA, CDR2 FQGNSA. V lost 7 bases, J lost 4 bases, and 7 bases stayed unmatched. As DNA, the CDR3 is TGTGCCAGCACCTCGGACAGGGGAGGCTATGGCTACACCTTC. Translation: CASTSDRGGYGYTF.

The J gene is TRBJ2-2, the V gene TRBV21-1; the table's D call, TRBD1, has no DNA check behind it. TRBV21-1 is a listed pseudogene. The CDR3 totals 17 residues. The CDR3 spells CASPHRGEGTNTGELFF. The CDR3 region has the DNA TGTGCCAGCCCTCACAGGGGAGAAGGAACGAACACCGGGGAGCTGTTTTTT.

This clonotype occurred a few times. This chain connects TRBV6-2 or TRBV6-3 to TRBJ2-7; maybe TRBD1 (5 bases). The germline V and J ends were trimmed by 2 bases and 2 bases, with 13 bases remaining between them. The CDR3 loop spans 15 amino acids. CDR1 and CDR2 (germline): MNHEY, SVGEGT. The CDR3 region is CASSYRSGSTYEQYF. The CDR3 nucleotides read TGTGCCAGCAGTTACCGGTCAGGGTCGACCTACGAGCAGTACTTC.

The chain couples TRBV15 to TRBJ2-3, with 9 bases identical to TRBD1. Germline assignment: CDR1 LNHNV and CDR2 YYDKDF (reference sequence). This CDR3 has 15 residues. Germline trimming cut 3 bases from V and 5 bases from J; bases unmatched to any gene: 6. The DNA of the CDR3 is TGTGCCACCAGCAGGGGGACAGGGAGAATAGATACGCAGTATTTT. Translation gives CATSRGTGRIDTQYF.

This clonotype is a singleton in its sample. This sequence joins TRBV7-2 and TRBJ1-1; the D gene is possibly TRBD1 (5 bases). The length of the CDR3 is 17 residues. V lost 1 base and J lost 4, with 19 bases in between. CDR1 and CDR2 from the germline V gene are SGHTA and FQGNSA. The CDR3 DNA is TGTGCCAGCAGCTTAGGGCTTAACCGGGGCAGTGGCACTGAAGCTTTCTTT. It codes for CASSLGLNRGSGTEAFF.

A few counts support this clonotype. V is TRBV11-2 and J is TRBJ2-7; D is ambiguous. Germline CDR1 and CDR2: SGHAT and FQNNGV. CDR3 length: 15 amino acids. Deletions cut 2 bases from V and 1 base from J, with 12 bases between. CDR3 protein: CASSLTRQLSYEQYF. CDR3 nucleotide sequence: TGTGCCAGCAGCTTAACCCGACAACTTTCCTACGAGCAGTACTTC.

This sequence joins TRBV5-1 and TRBJ2-4; no firm D call. V was cut by 0 bases and J by 2 bases, with 9 bases left in between. This CDR3 is 15 amino acids long. Germline CDR1 is SGHRS and CDR2 is YFSETQ. The CDR3 nucleotides are TGCGCCAGCAGCTTGGAAGGTCTGTCCAAAAACATTCAGTACTTC. It translates to CASSLEGLSKNIQYF.

The sample holds many counts of this clonotype. The chain combines TRBV28 with TRBJ1-5, with 8 bases fitting TRBD1. J was trimmed by 4 bases and V by 4 bases; bases with no gene match: 6. Germline-derived CDR1 and CDR2 are MDHEN and SYDVKM. The CDR3 sequence is 15 residues long. CDR3 amino acids: CASSSTGVRNQPQHF. CDR3 nucleotides: TGTGCCAGCAGTTCGACAGGGGTCCGAAATCAGCCCCAGCATTTT.

Many counts were recorded for this clonotype. This rearrangement joins TRBV7-8 to TRBJ2-3; D could derive from TRBD1 or TRBD2 (7 bases each). Trimming removed 3 bases at V and 4 bases at J, with 11 bases between. This CDR3 spans 14 amino acids. Germline V gene sequence: CDR1 SGHVS, CDR2 FQNEAQ. As DNA, the CDR3 is TGTGCCAGCAGCTTCGCAGGGGGGGCAGATACGCAGTATTTT. This translates into CASSFAGGADTQYF.

This clonotype was seen a few times. The rearrangement uses TRBV18 and TRBJ1-6; 10 nucleotides line up with TRBD1. Looked up from germline, CDR1 is KGHSH and CDR2 is LQKENI. The CDR3 totals 18 residues. Losses at the gene ends were 3 bases for V and 5 bases for J; bases not matched to a gene: 10. This CDR3 is CASSPVGTGEGHNSPLHF. In DNA form, the CDR3 reads TGTGCCAGCTCACCGGTCGGGACAGGGGAAGGACATAATTCACCCCTCCACTTT.

The rearrangement links TRBV7-9 to TRBJ2-1; the D is unclear. CDR3 length: 16 residues. V was clipped by 5 bases and J by 3 bases, with 17 bases between them. The V gene's germline CDR1 is SEHNR and CDR2 FQNEAQ (reference sequence). CDR3: CASSPPFRQVYNEQFF. CDR3 nucleotide sequence: TGTGCCAGCAGCCCGCCCTTCAGGCAGGTCTACAATGAGCAGTTCTTC.